This TCR beta chain came from a study of OX40 agonist ivuxolimab in advanced cancers. About the study: The dose-escalation group included hepatocellular carcinoma, melanoma, renal cell carcinoma and head and neck cancer.

The CDR3 loop spans 13 amino acids. Between the trimmed V and J ends, which lost 1 base and 3 bases, there was a span of 9 bases. CDR1 is GTSNPN and CDR2 is SVGIG in the germline V gene (reference sequence). Assay: immunoSEQ multiplex PCR; the TCRdb copy retains only in-frame clones and omits some. The table shows about 24,000 clones, with 73% occurring only once. This chain links TRBV30 with TRBJ1-1; TRBD1 is a possible D gene (6 bases). The sequence was obtained from an adult with an advanced solid tumor such as melanoma, head and neck, liver or kidney cancer. The sample was CD4+ or CD8+ T cells sorted from blood, taken in a trial of the OX40 agonist ivuxolimab. CDR3 sequence (DNA): TGTGCCTGGAGTGGGACAGCATACACTGAAGCTTTCTTT. It encodes CAWSGTAYTEAFF.